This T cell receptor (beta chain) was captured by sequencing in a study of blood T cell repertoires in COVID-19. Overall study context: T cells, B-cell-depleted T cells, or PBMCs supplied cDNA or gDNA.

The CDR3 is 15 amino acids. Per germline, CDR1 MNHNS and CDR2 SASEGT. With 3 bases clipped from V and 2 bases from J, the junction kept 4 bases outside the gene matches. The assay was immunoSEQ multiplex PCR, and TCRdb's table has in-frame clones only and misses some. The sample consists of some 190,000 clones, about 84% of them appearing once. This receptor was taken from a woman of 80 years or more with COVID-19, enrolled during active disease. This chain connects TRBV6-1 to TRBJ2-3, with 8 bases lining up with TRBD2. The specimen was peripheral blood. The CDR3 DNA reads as TGTGCCAGCAGTGATCTAGCGGGTTCCACAGATACGCAGTATTTT. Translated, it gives CASSDLAGSTDTQYF.